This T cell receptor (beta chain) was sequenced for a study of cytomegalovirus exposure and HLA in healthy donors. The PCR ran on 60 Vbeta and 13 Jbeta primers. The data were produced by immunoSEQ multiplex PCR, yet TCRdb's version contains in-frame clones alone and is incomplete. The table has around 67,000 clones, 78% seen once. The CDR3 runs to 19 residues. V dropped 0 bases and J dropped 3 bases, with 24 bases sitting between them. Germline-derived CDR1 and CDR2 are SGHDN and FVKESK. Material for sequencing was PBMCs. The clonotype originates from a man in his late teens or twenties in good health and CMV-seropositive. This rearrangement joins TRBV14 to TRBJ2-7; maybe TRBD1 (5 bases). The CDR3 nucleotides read TGTGCCAGCAGCCAAGATCTCCTTGTCGGTGGCAGGGTAAACTACGAGCAGTACTTC. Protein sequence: CASSQDLLVGGRVNYEQYF.